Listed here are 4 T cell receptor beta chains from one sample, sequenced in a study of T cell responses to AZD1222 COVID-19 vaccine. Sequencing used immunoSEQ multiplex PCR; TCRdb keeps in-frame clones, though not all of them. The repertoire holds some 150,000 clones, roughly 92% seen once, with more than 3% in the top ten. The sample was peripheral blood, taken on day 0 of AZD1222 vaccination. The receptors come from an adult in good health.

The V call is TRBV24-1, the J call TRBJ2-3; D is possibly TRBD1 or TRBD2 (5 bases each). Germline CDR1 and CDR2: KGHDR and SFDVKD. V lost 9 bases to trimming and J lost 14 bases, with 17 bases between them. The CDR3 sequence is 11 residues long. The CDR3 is CATSKGTSRYF. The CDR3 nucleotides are TGTGCCACCTCAAAAGGGACGTCTAGGTATTTT.

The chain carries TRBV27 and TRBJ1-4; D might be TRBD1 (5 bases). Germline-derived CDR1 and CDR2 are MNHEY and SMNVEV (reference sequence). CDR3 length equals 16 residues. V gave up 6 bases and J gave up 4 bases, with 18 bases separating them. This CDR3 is CASSPRTSRLNEKLFF. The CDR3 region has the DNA TGTGCCAGCAGCCCCCGGACAAGTCGCCTTAATGAAAAACTGTTTTTT.

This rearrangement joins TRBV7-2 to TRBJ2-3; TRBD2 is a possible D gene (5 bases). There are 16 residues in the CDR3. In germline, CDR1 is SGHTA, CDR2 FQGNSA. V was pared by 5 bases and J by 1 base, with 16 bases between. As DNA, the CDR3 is TGTGCCAGCAGCCCCCTAGGTGCGGGCGGCACAGATACGCAGTATTTT. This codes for CASSPLGAGGTDTQYF.

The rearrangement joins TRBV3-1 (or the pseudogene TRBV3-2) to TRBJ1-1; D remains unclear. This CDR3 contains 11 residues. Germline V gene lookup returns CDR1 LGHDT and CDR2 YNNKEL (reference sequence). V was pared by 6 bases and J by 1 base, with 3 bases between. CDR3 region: CASRGNTEAFF. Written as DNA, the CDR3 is TGTGCCAGCAGGGGGAACACTGAAGCTTTCTTT.